Below, 3 T cell receptor beta chains from the same sample are listed, as sequenced in a study of T cell responses to AZD1222 COVID-19 vaccine. Assay used: immunoSEQ multiplex PCR; TCRdb lists only in-frame clones, some missing. This sample carries about 170,000 clones, around 85% of them seen once, and the ten largest clones take 0.85% to 1.2%. The sequencing used peripheral blood, collected 28 days after the second AZD1222 dose. The receptors derive from an adult who received the AZD1222 COVID-19 vaccine.

This rearrangement joins TRBV15 to TRBJ2-5; D remains ambiguous. Trimming took 0 bases from V and 6 from J, leaving 5 bases between them. Germline V CDR1 and CDR2: LNHNV, YYDKDF (reference sequence). The CDR3 runs 12 residues. The CDR3: CATSRDTQTQYF. CDR3 in DNA: TGTGCCACCAGCAGAGATACACAGACCCAGTACTTC.

The chain links TRBV7-9 to TRBJ1-2; D not certain. The CDR3 sequence is 11 residues long. CDR1 and CDR2 (germline): SEHNR, FQNEAQ (reference sequence). V lost 3 bases to trimming and J lost 8 bases, with 7 bases between them. CDR3 sequence: CASSFLDGYTF. DNA of the CDR3: TGTGCCAGCAGCTTTTTGGACGGCTACACCTTC.

The genes are TRBV18 and TRBJ2-3; 9 bases map to TRBD2. Trimming removed 3 bases from V and 0 bases from J; junction bases left unmatched: 4. Per the germline V gene, CDR1 is KGHSH and CDR2 is LQKENI. The CDR3 covers 16 residues. In DNA, the CDR3 is TGTGCCAGCTCACCCGCGGGGGGGCGGAGCACAGATACGCAGTATTTT. Translation: CASSPAGGRSTDTQYF.